One sample yielded the 30 T cell receptor beta chains listed below, sequenced in a study of blood T cell repertoires in COVID-19. Assay used: immunoSEQ multiplex PCR; TCRdb lists only in-frame clones, some missing. The sample holds roughly 260,000 clones, less than 85% seen once. Material for sequencing was peripheral blood. These receptors were obtained from a young woman with acute or convalescent COVID-19.

This chain connects TRBV11-2 to TRBJ1-1; 10 positions agree with TRBD1. The trim removed 5 bases at V and 3 bases at J, leaving 9 bases unmatched. This CDR3 contains 16 residues. Germline CDR1 is SGHAT and CDR2 is FQNNGV. The CDR3 loop reads CASSPRTGGFDTEAFF. Written as DNA, the CDR3 is TGTGCCAGCAGCCCCCGGACAGGGGGTTTCGACACTGAAGCTTTCTTT.

The V call is TRBV3-1 (or the pseudogene TRBV3-2), the J call TRBJ2-3, with TRBD2 matching over 7 bases. With 0 bases clipped from V and 0 bases from J, the junction kept 9 bases outside the gene matches. Germline V CDR1 and CDR2: LGHDT, YNNKEL (reference sequence). This CDR3 region has 18 residues. The CDR3 nucleotides read TGTGCCAGCAGCCAAGATGAGGTACTAGCGTTTAGCACAGATACGCAGTATTTT. Its protein is CASSQDEVLAFSTDTQYF.

The CDR3 protein is CASGGGLPDTQYF. The CDR3 region has the DNA TGTGCCAGTGGGGGAGGGCTTCCAGATACGCAGTATTTT. The gene calls are TRBV27 and TRBJ2-3; 7 bases match TRBD2. The CDR3 has 13 residues. CDR1 is MNHEY, CDR2 SMNVEV, per germline (reference sequence). The ends lost 9 bases at V and 4 bases at J; junction bases unmatched: 7.

V gene TRBV5-5 combines with J gene TRBJ2-5, with D possibly TRBD2 on 6 matching bases. V was clipped by 4 bases and J by 4 bases, with 14 bases between them. Germline lookup yields CDR1 SGHKS and CDR2 YYEKEE (reference sequence). CDR3 size: 14 residues. The CDR3, as DNA: TGTGCCAGCAGCCGTACGGGGGTTCGAGAGACCCAGTACTTC. Translation gives CASSRTGVRETQYF.

The J gene is TRBJ1-1, the V gene TRBV27; D unclear. This CDR3 region has 14 residues. From germline, CDR1 is MNHEY and CDR2 SMNVEV (reference sequence). Trimming took 3 bases from V and 10 from J, leaving 18 bases between them. CDR3 DNA sequence: TGTGCCAGCAGTTTGAGATGGGTAGCCCACGGAGCTTTCTTT. Translation: CASSLRWVAHGAFF.

The chain carries TRBV29-1 and TRBJ2-5, with a weak D call TRBD2 (5 bases). Between the trimmed V and J ends, which lost 0 bases and 2 bases, there was a span of 13 bases. The CDR3 spans 15 residues. Germline V gene lookup returns CDR1 SQVTM and CDR2 ANQGSEA. The CDR3 nucleotides are TGCAGCGTTGAAGATCTAAGAGCGGATCAAGAGACCCAGTACTTC. It yields the protein CSVEDLRADQETQYF.

The chain has TRBV19 and TRBJ1-2; weak D call: TRBD1 (5 bases). Deletions cut 4 bases from V and 3 bases from J, with 9 bases between. Germline CDR1 LNHDA, CDR2 SQIVND (reference sequence). The length of the CDR3 is 13 residues. Here the CDR3 DNA reads TGTGCCAGTAGTACCGACAGATACTATGGCTACACCTTC. Residues: CASSTDRYYGYTF. Supplemented by reference TRBV19 and TRBJ1-2, the full variable domain reads DGGITQSPKYLFRKEGQNVTLSCEQNLNHDAMYWYRQDPGQGLRLIYYSQIVNDFQKGDIAEGYSVSREKKESFPLTVTSAQKNPTAFYLCASSTDRYYGYTFGSGTRLTVV.

The rearrangement links TRBV7-8 to TRBJ2-7, with a tentative D call TRBD2 (6 bases). This CDR3 spans 15 amino acids. V lost 5 bases to trimming and J lost 3 bases, with 17 bases between them. CDR1 is SGHVS, CDR2 FQNEAQ, per germline. The CDR3 coding sequence is TGTGCCAGCAGCCACCTGGGCGGGGCCGGCTACGAGCAGTACTTC. Translated: CASSHLGGAGYEQYF.

The chain recombines TRBV6-5 with TRBJ1-1; a possible D gene is TRBD1 (6 bases). Germline V gene lookup returns CDR1 MNHEY and CDR2 SVGAGI. V lost 6 bases to trimming and J lost 7 bases, with 15 bases between them. The CDR3 loop spans 13 amino acids. The CDR3 sequence is CASRPGYRDEAFF. The CDR3 nucleotides read TGTGCCAGCAGACCGGGGTACAGGGATGAAGCTTTCTTT.

The chain uses TRBV7-9 and TRBJ2-2; the D is unclear. CDR3 length: 13 residues. The germline V gene has CDR1 SEHNR and CDR2 FQNEAQ (reference sequence). V was cut by 5 bases and J by 9 bases, with 13 bases left in between. The CDR3 loop is CASSPPHSRELFF. DNA for the CDR3: TGTGCCAGCAGCCCACCCCATAGCCGGGAGCTGTTTTTT.

The chain employs TRBV19 and TRBJ2-1; 8 bases line up with TRBD2. V dropped 6 bases and J dropped 12; count of bases not matched to a gene: 10. Germline V CDR1 and CDR2: LNHDA, SQIVND (reference sequence). The length of the CDR3 is 13 residues. CDR3 in DNA: TGTGCCAGTAGCCCCGGACTAGCCGGCCGGCAGTTCTTC. Translated, it gives CASSPGLAGRQFF.

The chain couples TRBV7-2 to TRBJ2-7; the match to TRBD1 covers 11 bases. The germline V gene encodes CDR1 SGHTA and CDR2 FQGNSA. The CDR3 covers 15 residues. The junction had 6 bases not matched to a gene; V was cut back by 5 bases and J by 3 bases. The CDR3 DNA reads TGTGCCAGCAGCCAACCGGGACAGGGGGTCTACGAGCAGTACTTC. It translates to CASSQPGQGVYEQYF. Combining the CDR3 with reference TRBV7-2 and TRBJ2-7 gives the whole variable domain GAGVSQSPSNKVTEKGKDVELRCDPISGHTALYWYRQSLGQGLEFLIYFQGNSAPDKSGLPSDRFSAERTGGSVSTLTIQRTQQEDSAVYLCASSQPGQGVYEQYFGPGTRLTVT.

This chain connects TRBV11-3 to TRBJ2-3; 9 bases match TRBD2. Germline CDR1 is SGHNT and CDR2 is YENEEA. The J segment lost 2 bases and the V segment lost 4 bases, leaving 1 base of the junction unmatched. This CDR3 is built from 14 residues. DNA for the CDR3: TGTGCCAGCAGCTCTAGCGGGGTCACAGATACGCAGTATTTT. This encodes CASSSSGVTDTQYF. The whole variable domain, filled in from reference TRBV11-3 and TRBJ2-3, reads EAGVVQSPRYKIIEKKQPVAFWCNPISGHNTLYWYLQNLGQGPELLIRYENEEAVDDSQLPKDRFSAERLKGVDSTLKIQPAELGDSAVYLCASSSSGVTDTQYFGPGTRLTVL.

This chain uses TRBV6-4 with TRBJ2-7, with TRBD1 matching 9 bases. Per germline, CDR1 MRHNA and CDR2 SNTAGT. The CDR3 runs 15 residues. Trimming took 4 bases from V and 2 from J; bases not matched to a gene: 6. CDR3 sequence reads: CASSVFGQGPYEQYF. The CDR3 nucleotides read TGTGCCAGCAGTGTGTTTGGACAGGGGCCCTACGAGCAGTACTTC.

V and J are TRBV28 and TRBJ1-2, with TRBD1 matching over 8 bases. The germline CDR1 and CDR2 sequences are MDHEN and SYDVKM. The CDR3 has 14 residues. Losses at the gene ends were 4 bases for V and 6 bases for J; bases not matched to a gene: 7. For the CDR3, the DNA is TGTGCCAGCAGTTCACCGGGACAGGAAGATGGCTACACCTTC. It yields the protein CASSSPGQEDGYTF.

Only one count was recorded for this clone. The chain is built from TRBV12-3 or TRBV12-4 and TRBJ2-7; possibly TRBD1 for D (5 bases). Between the trimmed V and J ends, which lost 8 bases and 3 bases, there was a span of 11 bases. The CDR3 runs 12 residues. CDR3 region: CASGRQIYEQYF. The CDR3 DNA reads TGTGCCAGCGGGCGACAGATCTACGAGCAGTACTTC.

J is TRBJ1-6 and V is TRBV30, with 9 bases identical to TRBD1. The CDR3 consists of 17 residues. In germline, CDR1 is GTSNPN, CDR2 SVGIG (reference sequence). J lost 7 bases, V lost 3 bases, and 13 bases had no gene match. The CDR3 here is CAWSQVPGQGPNSPLHF. The CDR3 nucleotides are TGTGCCTGGAGCCAAGTCCCGGGACAGGGACCCAATTCACCCCTCCACTTT. The variable domain in full, completed from reference TRBV30 and TRBJ1-6, reads SQTIHQWPATLVQPVGSPLSLECTVEGTSNPNLYWYRQAAGRGLQLLFYSVGIGQISSEVPQNLSASRPQDRQFILSSKKLLLSDSGFYLCAWSQVPGQGPNSPLHFGNGTRLTVT.

The V and J genes are TRBV5-6 and TRBJ1-1; D unclear. V was trimmed by 0 bases and J by 4 bases, leaving 7 bases between them. CDR1 is SGHDT, CDR2 YYEEEE, per germline. This CDR3 comprises 13 residues. CDR3 protein: CASSLGFGTEAFF. Here the CDR3 DNA reads TGTGCCAGCAGCTTGGGGTTCGGCACTGAAGCTTTCTTT.

The J gene is TRBJ2-3, the V gene TRBV5-1; 9 bases agree with TRBD2. This CDR3 has 18 residues. Germline loops: CDR1 SGHRS, CDR2 YFSETQ. V shed 1 base and J 0 bases; nucleotides not matched to a gene: 9. This CDR3 reads CASSLRGRAVKSTDTQYF. CDR3 coding DNA: TGCGCCAGCAGCTTGCGCGGGAGGGCCGTTAAAAGCACAGATACGCAGTATTTT. The entire variable domain, with the rest obtained from reference TRBV5-1 and TRBJ2-3, is as follows: KAGVTQTPRYLIKTRGQQVTLSCSPISGHRSVSWYQQTPGQGLQFLFEYFSETQRNKGNFPGRFSGRQFSNSRSEMNVSTLELGDSALYLCASSLRGRAVKSTDTQYFGPGTRLTVL.

V gene TRBV6-5 combines with J gene TRBJ1-5; TRBD1 is a possible D gene (6 bases). CDR3 length equals 13 residues. From germline, CDR1 is MNHEY and CDR2 SVGAGI. V lost 5 bases and J 4 bases, leaving 9 bases between the germline ends. CDR3 protein: CASSRTENQPQHF. CDR3 nucleotide sequence: TGTGCCAGCAGTCGGACAGAGAATCAGCCCCAGCATTTT.

The chain carries TRBV5-6 and TRBJ1-2; D uncertain. Per germline, CDR1 SGHDT and CDR2 YYEEEE. V was clipped by 2 bases and J by 4 bases, with 18 bases between them. This CDR3 has 16 residues. The CDR3 DNA reads as TGTGCCAGCAGCTTAACGGTTTCGGGTACCGTCTATGGCTACACCTTC. Its protein is CASSLTVSGTVYGYTF.

This clone was seen repeatedly, ten times or more. This chain links TRBV6-2 or TRBV6-3 with TRBJ1-1; D is unclear. The germline V gene has CDR1 MNHEY and CDR2 SVGEGT. V was shortened by 3 bases and J by 11 bases, with 7 bases between the two germline ends. The CDR3 is 10 amino acids. As DNA, the CDR3 is TGTGCCAGCAGTTATAATGCGGCTTTCTTT. Translated: CASSYNAAFF.

The rearrangement links TRBV25-1 to TRBJ1-4; 10 bases fit TRBD1. Losses at the gene ends were 3 bases for V and 2 bases for J; bases not matched to a gene: 0. In germline, CDR1 is MGHDK, CDR2 SYGVNS. There are 15 residues in the CDR3. CDR3 nucleotides: TGTGCCAGCAGTGAGACAGGGGGCACTAATGAAAAACTGTTTTTT. The encoded protein is CASSETGGTNEKLFF.

This clone was seen only a few times. This rearrangement joins TRBV5-1 to TRBJ2-3, with 14 bases lining up with TRBD2. The V gene's germline CDR1 is SGHRS and CDR2 YFSETQ. The junction had 6 bases not matched to a gene; V was cut back by 4 bases and J by 5 bases. CDR3 size: 16 residues. In nucleotides, the CDR3 is TGCGCCAGCAGCCTTGGGACTAGCGGGAGTGTAGATACGCAGTATTTT. The encoded protein is CASSLGTSGSVDTQYF. Combining the CDR3 with reference TRBV5-1 and TRBJ2-3 gives the whole variable domain KAGVTQTPRYLIKTRGQQVTLSCSPISGHRSVSWYQQTPGQGLQFLFEYFSETQRNKGNFPGRFSGRQFSNSRSEMNVSTLELGDSALYLCASSLGTSGSVDTQYFGPGTRLTVL.

The chain carries TRBV30 and TRBJ2-3, with TRBD2 matching 10 bases. The V and J ends lost 4 bases and 4 bases, in that order; junction bases with no gene match: 5. CDR1 is GTSNPN and CDR2 is SVGIG in the germline V gene (reference sequence). The CDR3 sequence is 14 residues long. CDR3 residues: CAWTVTSGADTQYF. CDR3 sequence (DNA): TGTGCCTGGACAGTCACTAGCGGGGCAGATACGCAGTATTTT.

The V and J genes are TRBV11-2 and TRBJ2-7, with unresolved D. Trimming removed 0 bases at V and 3 bases at J, with 9 bases between. There are 14 residues in the CDR3. Germline V gene sequence: CDR1 SGHAT, CDR2 FQNNGV. CDR3: CASSLEHSNYEQYF. In DNA form, the CDR3 reads TGTGCCAGCAGCTTAGAACACAGCAACTACGAGCAGTACTTC.

V is TRBV5-4 and J is TRBJ2-2; 8 bases align to TRBD2. Losses at the gene ends were 4 bases for V and 7 bases for J; bases not matched to a gene: 9. The CDR3 extends over 15 amino acids. In germline, CDR1 is SGHNT, CDR2 YYREEE (reference sequence). The CDR3 DNA reads TGTGCCAGCAGCCGGGAGGGGGGCGGTTTCGGGGAGCTGTTTTTT. Translating it yields CASSREGGGFGELFF.

This clone was counted once. The chain employs TRBV9 and TRBJ2-7, with 8 bases fitting TRBD1. The CDR3 is 14 residues long. The trim removed 0 bases at V and 4 bases at J, leaving 3 bases unmatched. Germline CDR1 is SGDLS and CDR2 is YYNGEE. The CDR3 region is CASSVDHRGYEQYF. The CDR3 DNA reads TGTGCCAGCAGCGTAGATCACAGGGGGTACGAGCAGTACTTC.

V gene TRBV18 combines with J gene TRBJ2-5; the match to TRBD1 covers 7 bases. CDR1 and CDR2 from the germline V gene are KGHSH and LQKENI. Unmatched junction bases numbered 6, after V lost 10 bases and J lost 1 base. This CDR3 comprises 13 residues. In nucleotides, the CDR3 is TGTGCCACCCGCTGGACAGGCCAAGAGACCCAGTACTTC. As protein: CATRWTGQETQYF.

The chain has TRBV7-9 and TRBJ2-3; TRBD1 aligns across 9 bases. The junction had 7 bases not matched to a gene; V was cut back by 4 bases and J by 2 bases. CDR1 is SEHNR, CDR2 FQNEAQ, per germline (reference sequence). CDR3 size: 16 residues. CDR3 amino acids: CASSSRTGEPTDTQYF. The CDR3 region has the DNA TGTGCCAGCAGCTCAAGGACAGGGGAACCCACAGATACGCAGTATTTT.